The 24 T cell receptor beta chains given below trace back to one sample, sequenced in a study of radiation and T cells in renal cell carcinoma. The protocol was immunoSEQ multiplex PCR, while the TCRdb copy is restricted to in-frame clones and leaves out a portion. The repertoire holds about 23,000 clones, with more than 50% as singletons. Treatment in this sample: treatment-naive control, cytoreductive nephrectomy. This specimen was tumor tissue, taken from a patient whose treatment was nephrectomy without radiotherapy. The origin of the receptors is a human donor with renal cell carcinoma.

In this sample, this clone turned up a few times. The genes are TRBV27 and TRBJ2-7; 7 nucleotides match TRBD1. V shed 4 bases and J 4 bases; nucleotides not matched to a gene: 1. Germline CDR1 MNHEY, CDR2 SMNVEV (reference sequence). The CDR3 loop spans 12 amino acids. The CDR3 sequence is CASSYRGYEQYF. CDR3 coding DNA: TGTGCCAGCAGTTACAGGGGTTACGAGCAGTACTTC.

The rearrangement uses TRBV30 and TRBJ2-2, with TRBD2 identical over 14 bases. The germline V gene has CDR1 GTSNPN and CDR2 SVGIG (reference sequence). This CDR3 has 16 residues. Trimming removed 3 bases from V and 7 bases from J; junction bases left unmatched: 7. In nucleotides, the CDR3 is TGTGCCTGGAGCCGGGGACTAGCGGGGGCAATCGGGGAGCTGTTTTTT. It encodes CAWSRGLAGAIGELFF. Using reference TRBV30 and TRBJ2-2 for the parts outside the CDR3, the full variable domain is SQTIHQWPATLVQPVGSPLSLECTVEGTSNPNLYWYRQAAGRGLQLLFYSVGIGQISSEVPQNLSASRPQDRQFILSSKKLLLSDSGFYLCAWSRGLAGAIGELFFGEGSRLTVL.

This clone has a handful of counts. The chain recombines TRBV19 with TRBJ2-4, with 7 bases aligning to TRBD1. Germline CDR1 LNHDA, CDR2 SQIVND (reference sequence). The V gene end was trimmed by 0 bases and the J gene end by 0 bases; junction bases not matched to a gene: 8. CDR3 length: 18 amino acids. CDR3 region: CASSIDGWDSIAKNIQYF. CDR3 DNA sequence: TGTGCCAGTAGTATAGATGGATGGGACAGCATAGCCAAAAACATTCAGTACTTC.

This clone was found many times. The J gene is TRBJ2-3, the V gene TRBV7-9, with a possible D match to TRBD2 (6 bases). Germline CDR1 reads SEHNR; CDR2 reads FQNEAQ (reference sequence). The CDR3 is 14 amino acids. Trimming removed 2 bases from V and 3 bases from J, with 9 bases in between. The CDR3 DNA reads TGTGCCAGCAGCTTATACGGGGGAACAGATACGCAGTATTTT. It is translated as CASSLYGGTDTQYF.

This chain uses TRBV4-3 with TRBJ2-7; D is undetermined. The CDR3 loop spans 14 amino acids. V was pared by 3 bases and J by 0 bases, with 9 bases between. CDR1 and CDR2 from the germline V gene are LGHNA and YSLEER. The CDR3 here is CASSHYPNSYEQYF. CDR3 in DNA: TGCGCCAGCAGCCATTATCCTAACTCCTACGAGCAGTACTTC.

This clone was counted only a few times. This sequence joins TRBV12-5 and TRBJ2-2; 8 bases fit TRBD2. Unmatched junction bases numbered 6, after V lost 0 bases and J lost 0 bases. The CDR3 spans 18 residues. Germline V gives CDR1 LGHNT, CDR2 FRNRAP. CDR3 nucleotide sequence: TGTGCTAGTGGTTTGGTGGAGGGGGGACTAGCGAACACCGGGGAGCTGTTTTTT. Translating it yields CASGLVEGGLANTGELFF.

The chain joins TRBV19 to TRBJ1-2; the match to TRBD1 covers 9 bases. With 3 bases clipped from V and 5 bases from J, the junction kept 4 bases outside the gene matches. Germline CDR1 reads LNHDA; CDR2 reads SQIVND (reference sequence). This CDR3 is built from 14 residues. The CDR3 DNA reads TGTGCCAGTAGTATGCTTGGACAGGGGTATGGCTACACCTTC. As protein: CASSMLGQGYGYTF. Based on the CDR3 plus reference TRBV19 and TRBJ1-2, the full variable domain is DGGITQSPKYLFRKEGQNVTLSCEQNLNHDAMYWYRQDPGQGLRLIYYSQIVNDFQKGDIAEGYSVSREKKESFPLTVTSAQKNPTAFYLCASSMLGQGYGYTFGSGTRLTVV.

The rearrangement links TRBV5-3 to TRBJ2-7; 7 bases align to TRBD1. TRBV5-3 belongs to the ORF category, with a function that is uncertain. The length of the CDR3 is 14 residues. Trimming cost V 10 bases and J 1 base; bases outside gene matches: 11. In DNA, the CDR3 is TGTGCCCCCGGACACAGGGGCAATTCCTACGAGCAGTACTTC. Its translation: CAPGHRGNSYEQYF.

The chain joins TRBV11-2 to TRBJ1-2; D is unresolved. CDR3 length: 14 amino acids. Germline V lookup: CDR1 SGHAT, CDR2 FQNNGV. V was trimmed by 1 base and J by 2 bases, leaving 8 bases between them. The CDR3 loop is CASSLGVLNYGYTF. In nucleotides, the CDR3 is TGTGCCAGCAGCTTAGGGGTCCTAAACTATGGCTACACCTTC.

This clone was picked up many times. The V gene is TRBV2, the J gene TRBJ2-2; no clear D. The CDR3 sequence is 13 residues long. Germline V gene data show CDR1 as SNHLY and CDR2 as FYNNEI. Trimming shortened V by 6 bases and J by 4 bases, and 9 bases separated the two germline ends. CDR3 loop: CASSFFLTGELFF. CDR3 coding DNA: TGTGCCAGCAGCTTTTTCCTCACCGGGGAGCTGTTTTTT.

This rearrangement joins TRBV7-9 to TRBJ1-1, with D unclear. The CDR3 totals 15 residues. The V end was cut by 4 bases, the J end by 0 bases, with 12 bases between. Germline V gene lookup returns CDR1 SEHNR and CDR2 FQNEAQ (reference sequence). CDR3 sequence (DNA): TGTGCCAGCAGCTCGACCCAGACACTGAACACTGAAGCTTTCTTT. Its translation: CASSSTQTLNTEAFF.

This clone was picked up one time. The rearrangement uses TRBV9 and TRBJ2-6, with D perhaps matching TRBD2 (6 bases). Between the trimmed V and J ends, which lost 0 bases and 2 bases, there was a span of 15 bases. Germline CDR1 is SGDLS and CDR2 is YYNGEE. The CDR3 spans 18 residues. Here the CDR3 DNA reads TGTGCCAGCAGCGTAGGCGGAGGGTTATCGACTGGGGCCAACGTCCTGACTTTC. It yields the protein CASSVGGGLSTGANVLTF.

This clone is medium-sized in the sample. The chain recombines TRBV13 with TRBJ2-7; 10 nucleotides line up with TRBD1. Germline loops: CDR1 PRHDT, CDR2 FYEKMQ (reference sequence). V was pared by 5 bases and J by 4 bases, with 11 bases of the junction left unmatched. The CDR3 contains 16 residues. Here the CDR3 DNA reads TGTGCCAGCAGCCAAAGGGATGCGGGACAGGGGTACGAGCAGTACTTC. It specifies CASSQRDAGQGYEQYF.

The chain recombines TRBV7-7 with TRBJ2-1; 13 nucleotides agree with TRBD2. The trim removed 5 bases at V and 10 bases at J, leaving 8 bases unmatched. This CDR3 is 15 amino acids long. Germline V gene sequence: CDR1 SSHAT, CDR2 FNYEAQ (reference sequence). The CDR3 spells CASSRGTSGEYEQFF. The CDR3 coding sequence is TGTGCCAGCAGCCGGGGGACTAGCGGGGAATACGAGCAGTTCTTC.

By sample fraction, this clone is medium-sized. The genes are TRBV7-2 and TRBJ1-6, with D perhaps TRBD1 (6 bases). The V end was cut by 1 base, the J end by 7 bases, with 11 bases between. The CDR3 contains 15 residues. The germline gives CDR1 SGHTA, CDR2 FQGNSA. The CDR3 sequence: CASSLVVQGNSPLHF. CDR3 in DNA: TGTGCCAGCAGCTTAGTCGTACAGGGAAATTCACCCCTCCACTTT.

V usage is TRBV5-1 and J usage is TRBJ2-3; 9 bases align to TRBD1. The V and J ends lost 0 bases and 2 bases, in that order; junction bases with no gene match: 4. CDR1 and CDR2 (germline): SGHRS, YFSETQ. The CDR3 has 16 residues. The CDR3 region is CASSLVGQGHTDTQYF. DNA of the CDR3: TGCGCCAGCAGCTTGGTAGGACAGGGGCACACAGATACGCAGTATTTT.

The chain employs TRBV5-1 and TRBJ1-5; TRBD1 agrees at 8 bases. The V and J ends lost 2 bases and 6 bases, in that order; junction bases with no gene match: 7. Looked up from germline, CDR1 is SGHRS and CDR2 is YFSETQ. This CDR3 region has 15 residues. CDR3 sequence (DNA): TGCGCCAGCAGCTTACAGGGACAGGACTTTCAGCCCCAGCATTTT. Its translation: CASSLQGQDFQPQHF.

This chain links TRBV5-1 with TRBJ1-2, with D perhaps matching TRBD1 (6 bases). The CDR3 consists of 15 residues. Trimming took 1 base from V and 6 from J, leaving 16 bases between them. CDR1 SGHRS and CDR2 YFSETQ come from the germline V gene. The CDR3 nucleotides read TGCGCCAGCAGCTTGAATCAGGGGCGCACGGATGGCTACACCTTC. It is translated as CASSLNQGRTDGYTF.

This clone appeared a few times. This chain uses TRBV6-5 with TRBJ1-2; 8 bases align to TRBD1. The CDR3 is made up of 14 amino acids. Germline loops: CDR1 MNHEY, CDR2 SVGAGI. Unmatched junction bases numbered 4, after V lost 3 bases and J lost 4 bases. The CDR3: CASSYAGGSYGYTF. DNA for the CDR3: TGTGCCAGCAGTTATGCAGGGGGCAGCTATGGCTACACCTTC.

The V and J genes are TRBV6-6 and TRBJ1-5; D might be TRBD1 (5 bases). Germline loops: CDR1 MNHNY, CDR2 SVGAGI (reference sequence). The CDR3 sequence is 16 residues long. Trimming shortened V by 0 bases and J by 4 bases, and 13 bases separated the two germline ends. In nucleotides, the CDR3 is TGTGCCAGCAGTTACTCGTCTCAGGGCAATAATCAGCCCCAGCATTTT. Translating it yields CASSYSSQGNNQPQHF.

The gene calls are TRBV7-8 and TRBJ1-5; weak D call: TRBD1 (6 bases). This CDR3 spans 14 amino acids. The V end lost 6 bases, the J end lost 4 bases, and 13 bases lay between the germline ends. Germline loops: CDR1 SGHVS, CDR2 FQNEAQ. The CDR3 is CASRGAGVNQPQHF. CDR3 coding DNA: TGTGCCAGCAGGGGGGCAGGGGTAAATCAGCCCCAGCATTTT. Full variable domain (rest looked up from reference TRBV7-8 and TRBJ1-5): GAGVSQSPRYKVAKRGQDVALRCDPISGHVSLFWYQQALGQGPEFLTYFQNEAQLDKSGLPSDRFFAERPEGSVSTLKIQRTQQEDSAVYLCASRGAGVNQPQHFGDGTRLSIL.

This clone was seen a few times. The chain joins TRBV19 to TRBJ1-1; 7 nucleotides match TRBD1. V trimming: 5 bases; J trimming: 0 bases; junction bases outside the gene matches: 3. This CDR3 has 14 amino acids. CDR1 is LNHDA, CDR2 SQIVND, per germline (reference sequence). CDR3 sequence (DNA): TGTGCCAGTAGTCTGGGACAGCTGAACACTGAAGCTTTCTTT. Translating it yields CASSLGQLNTEAFF.

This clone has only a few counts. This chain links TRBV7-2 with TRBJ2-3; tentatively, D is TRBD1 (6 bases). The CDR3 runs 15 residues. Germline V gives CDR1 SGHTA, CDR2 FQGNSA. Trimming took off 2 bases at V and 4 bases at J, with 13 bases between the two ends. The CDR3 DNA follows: TGTGCCAGCAGCTTATTTATGGGGGCGGCAGATACGCAGTATTTT. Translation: CASSLFMGAADTQYF. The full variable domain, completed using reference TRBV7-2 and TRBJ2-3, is GAGVSQSPSNKVTEKGKDVELRCDPISGHTALYWYRQSLGQGLEFLIYFQGNSAPDKSGLPSDRFSAERTGGSVSTLTIQRTQQEDSAVYLCASSLFMGAADTQYFGPGTRLTVL.

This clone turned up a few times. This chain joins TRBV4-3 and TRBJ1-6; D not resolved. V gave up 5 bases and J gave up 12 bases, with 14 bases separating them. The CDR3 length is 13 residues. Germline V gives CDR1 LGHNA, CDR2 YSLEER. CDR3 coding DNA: TGCGCCAGCAGCTCATTCACCCGGGGACCCCTCCACTTT. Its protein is CASSSFTRGPLHF.